A single sample is the source of the 30 T cell receptor beta chains below, sequenced in a study of cytomegalovirus exposure and HLA in healthy donors. The PCR ran on 60 Vbeta and 13 Jbeta primers. Some clones are missing from TCRdb's copy, which holds only in-frame ones; the method was immunoSEQ multiplex PCR. Seen here are about 160,000 clones, 65% to 85% observed once, and the top ten hold around 6.6%. Specimen: PBMCs. The source of these receptors is a male donor in good health and CMV-seropositive.

This chain uses TRBV6-6 with TRBJ1-4; D ambiguous. Germline V gene data show CDR1 as MNHNY and CDR2 as SVGAGI (reference sequence). The CDR3 consists of 15 residues. V lost 4 bases and J 6 bases, leaving 15 bases between the germline ends. The CDR3 DNA reads as TGTGCCAGCAGTTCTTCCCAGGATAACGATGAAAAACTGTTTTTT. Amino acid sequence: CASSSSQDNDEKLFF.

The sample holds a few counts of this clone. The rearrangement links TRBV18 to TRBJ2-1, with a possible D match to TRBD2 (6 bases). In germline, CDR1 is KGHSH, CDR2 LQKENI. Trimming left V 2 bases short and J 4 bases short, with 12 bases between. There are 15 residues in the CDR3. The CDR3 DNA sequence: TGTGCCAGCTCACCAATAGCGGAGGGATACAATGAGCAGTTCTTC. It yields the protein CASSPIAEGYNEQFF.

This clone was detected only a few times. The V and J genes are TRBV5-1 and TRBJ1-2; 7 bases are shared with TRBD1. The germline V gene has CDR1 SGHRS and CDR2 YFSETQ. V was pared by 0 bases and J by 8 bases, with 13 bases of the junction left unmatched. CDR3 size: 16 residues. Here the CDR3 reads CASSLEMRQGGQGYTF. The CDR3 bases are TGCGCCAGCAGCTTGGAGATGCGGCAGGGGGGTCAAGGCTACACCTTC. The whole variable domain, filled in from reference TRBV5-1 and TRBJ1-2, reads KAGVTQTPRYLIKTRGQQVTLSCSPISGHRSVSWYQQTPGQGLQFLFEYFSETQRNKGNFPGRFSGRQFSNSRSEMNVSTLELGDSALYLCASSLEMRQGGQGYTFGSGTRLTVV.

The CDR3: CASSLVGGPNEKLFF. CDR3 DNA: TGTGCCAGCAGCTTGGTCGGAGGACCTAATGAAAAACTGTTTTTT. V usage is TRBV5-4 and J usage is TRBJ1-4, with D unclear. CDR1 is SGHNT and CDR2 is YYREEE in the germline V gene (reference sequence). The length of the CDR3 is 15 residues. Deletions cut 0 bases from V and 3 bases from J, with 9 bases between.

The chain carries TRBV7-9 and TRBJ2-1; D not certain. Germline loops: CDR1 SEHNR, CDR2 FQNEAQ (reference sequence). This CDR3 comprises 11 residues. The V end lost 2 bases, the J end lost 10 bases, and 6 bases lay between the germline ends. The CDR3 here is CASSLLEEQFF. In nucleotides, the CDR3 is TGTGCCAGCAGCTTACTGGAGGAGCAGTTCTTC.

This clone was seen a few times. This rearrangement joins TRBV5-1 to TRBJ2-2, with 8 bases matching TRBD1. Per the germline V gene, CDR1 is SGHRS and CDR2 is YFSETQ. After removal of 6 bases from V and 3 bases from J, the junction contained 7 bases not matched to a gene. CDR3 length: 15 residues. The CDR3 nucleotides read TGCGCCAGCACCGAATCGACAGGGGACACCGGGGAGCTGTTTTTT. Protein: CASTESTGDTGELFF.

This chain connects TRBV6-5 to TRBJ2-1, with TRBD2 matching 10 bases. Trimming cost V 6 bases and J 4 bases; bases outside gene matches: 6. CDR1 is MNHEY and CDR2 is SVGAGI in the germline V gene. The CDR3 is 15 residues long. In nucleotides, the CDR3 is TGTGCCAGCAGGACCGGGACTAGCGCTTACAATGAGCAGTTCTTC. This encodes CASRTGTSAYNEQFF.

The chain couples TRBV30 to TRBJ2-1, with TRBD2 matching 14 bases. Trimming took 2 bases from V and 16 from J; bases not matched to a gene: 10. The CDR3 runs to 14 residues. In germline, CDR1 is GTSNPN, CDR2 SVGIG (reference sequence). The CDR3 DNA reads as TGTGCCTGGAGTCTTGGACTAGCGGGAGGCCGGGAATTCTTC. This sequence encodes CAWSLGLAGGREFF.

This chain joins TRBV9 and TRBJ1-1; TRBD1 agrees at 7 bases. Germline CDR1 and CDR2: SGDLS and YYNGEE. The CDR3 covers 18 residues. The V and J ends lost 4 bases and 0 bases, in that order; junction bases with no gene match: 15. For the CDR3, the DNA is TGTGCCAGCAGCCCCAGACAGATCTCAGACAGGGTGAACACTGAAGCTTTCTTT. Translation gives CASSPRQISDRVNTEAFF.

The CDR3 nucleotides read TGTGCCAGCAGCCAGGCCCTTACCTCTCAGCCCCAGCATTTT. Protein product: CASSQALTSQPQHF. The chain uses TRBV7-9 and TRBJ1-5, with unresolved D. Germline V gives CDR1 SEHNR, CDR2 FQNEAQ (reference sequence). The V end lost 5 bases, the J end lost 6 bases, and 14 bases lay between the germline ends. The CDR3 sequence is 14 residues long.

The genes are TRBV7-9 and TRBJ2-1; 11 bases align to TRBD2. Trimming took 8 bases from V and 0 from J; bases not matched to a gene: 15. The germline gives CDR1 SEHNR, CDR2 FQNEAQ (reference sequence). CDR3 length: 19 amino acids. The CDR3: CASLQRGASGRSSYNEQFF. The CDR3 DNA sequence: TGTGCCAGCCTGCAAAGAGGGGCTAGCGGGAGGAGCTCCTACAATGAGCAGTTCTTC.

V usage is TRBV16 and J usage is TRBJ2-2, with unresolved D. The CDR3 runs to 13 residues. Trimming removed 2 bases from V and 6 bases from J, with 7 bases in between. Germline V lookup: CDR1 KGHSY, CDR2 FQNENV. The CDR3 protein is CASSQIMSGELFF. CDR3 bases: TGTGCCAGCAGCCAAATTATGTCCGGGGAGCTGTTTTTT. Full variable domain (outside the CDR3, taken from reference TRBV16 and TRBJ2-2): GEEVAQTPKHLVRGEGQKAKLYCAPIKGHSYVFWYQQVLKNEFKFLISFQNENVFDETGMPKERFSAKCLPNSPCSLEIQATKLEDSAVYFCASSQIMSGELFFGEGSRLTVL.

This chain connects TRBV5-1 to TRBJ2-2, with 10 nucleotides matching TRBD1. Trimming removed 2 bases from V and 4 bases from J; junction bases left unmatched: 5. Germline-derived CDR1 and CDR2 are SGHRS and YFSETQ. The CDR3 has 16 amino acids. This CDR3 is CASSLGTGDRTGELFF. CDR3 bases: TGCGCCAGCAGCTTAGGGACAGGGGATCGCACCGGGGAGCTGTTTTTT.

The chain combines TRBV18 with TRBJ1-1; a weak D match, TRBD1 (5 bases). The CDR3 contains 13 residues. Germline assignment: CDR1 KGHSH and CDR2 LQKENI. V lost 4 bases and J 4 bases, leaving 10 bases between the germline ends. The CDR3 here is CASSRQGVTEAFF. The CDR3 DNA sequence: TGTGCCAGCTCACGGCAGGGTGTCACTGAAGCTTTCTTT. The full variable domain, with the rest looked up from reference TRBV18 and TRBJ1-1, is NAGVMQNPRHLVRRRGQEARLRCSPMKGHSHVYWYRQLPEEGLKFMVYLQKENIIDESGMPKERFSAEFPKEGPSILRIQQVVRGDSAAYFCASSRQGVTEAFFGQGTRLTVV.

The J gene is TRBJ1-1, the V gene TRBV4-2; unclear D gene. Germline V gives CDR1 LGHNA, CDR2 YNFKEQ. CDR3 length equals 13 residues. Deletions cut 0 bases from V and 2 bases from J, with 4 bases between. The chain's CDR3 is CASSQELNTEAFF. The CDR3 region has the DNA TGTGCCAGCAGCCAAGAGTTAAACACTGAAGCTTTCTTT.

The gene calls are TRBV12-5 and TRBJ2-2, with a tentative D call TRBD2 (5 bases). The CDR3 contains 16 residues. V lost 2 bases and J lost 5, with 15 bases in between. Germline V lookup: CDR1 LGHNT, CDR2 FRNRAP. CDR3 nucleotides: TGTGCTAGTGGTTTGCCTGTAAACCCGGGGACCGGGGAGCTGTTTTTT. It translates to CASGLPVNPGTGELFF.

This clone was recorded once. The J gene is TRBJ2-5, the V gene TRBV11-1, with no clear D. Per the germline V gene, CDR1 is SGHAT and CDR2 is FQDESV (reference sequence). Trimming took 0 bases from V and 5 from J, leaving 7 bases between them. The CDR3 sequence is 13 residues long. The CDR3 DNA reads TGTGCCAGCAGCTTAGCCCTTTATGAGACCCAGTACTTC. Translation gives CASSLALYETQYF.

The CDR3 loop reads CASSLSSSGQGALTTGELFF. The DNA of the CDR3 is TGTGCCAGCAGTTTATCTTCATCGGGACAGGGGGCGTTAACGACCGGGGAGCTGTTTTTT. The chain combines TRBV28 with TRBJ2-2; 12 bases align to TRBD1. The germline gives CDR1 MDHEN, CDR2 SYDVKM. The J segment lost 5 bases and the V segment lost 1 base, leaving 14 bases of the junction unmatched. This CDR3 has 20 amino acids.

This rearrangement joins TRBV7-9 to TRBJ2-1; 9 nucleotides line up with TRBD2. Trimming at V came to 5 bases and at J to 3 bases, leaving 17 bases not matched to a gene. The CDR3 totals 19 residues. Germline-derived CDR1 and CDR2 are SEHNR and FQNEAQ (reference sequence). CDR3 nucleotide sequence: TGTGCCAGCAGCCCTAGACGGGGCGGGAGGGCCCATGTCTACAATGAGCAGTTCTTC. This sequence encodes CASSPRRGGRAHVYNEQFF.

This clone has a handful of counts. The rearrangement uses TRBV5-1 and TRBJ2-2, with 10 bases fitting TRBD2. Per the germline V gene, CDR1 is SGHRS and CDR2 is YFSETQ. V trimming: 4 bases; J trimming: 0 bases; junction bases outside the gene matches: 3. The CDR3 totals 16 residues. CDR3 region: CASSGLAAANTGELFF. The CDR3 nucleotides are TGCGCCAGCAGCGGACTAGCGGCAGCGAACACCGGGGAGCTGTTTTTT.

V usage is TRBV30 and J usage is TRBJ1-3; 7 bases line up with TRBD1. The CDR3 loop spans 13 amino acids. CDR1 and CDR2 from the germline V gene are GTSNPN and SVGIG (reference sequence). With 6 bases clipped from V and 3 bases from J, the junction kept 5 bases outside the gene matches. The CDR3: CACSDRDGNTIYF. CDR3 coding DNA: TGTGCCTGTTCAGACAGGGATGGAAACACCATATATTTT.

This clone was counted a single time. The chain links TRBV6-1 to TRBJ1-2; D might be TRBD1 (5 bases). CDR3 length equals 14 residues. The germline V and J ends were trimmed by 6 bases and 7 bases, with 18 bases remaining between them. Germline lookup yields CDR1 MNHNS and CDR2 SASEGT. The CDR3 loop reads CASSINPQGIGYTF. The CDR3 DNA reads TGTGCCAGCAGCATCAATCCCCAGGGAATTGGCTACACCTTC.

The genes are TRBV6-1 and TRBJ2-5, with D perhaps TRBD1 (5 bases). The end of the DNA fits TRBJ2-7 better, so the J call may be wrong. This CDR3 has 14 amino acids. Germline V gives CDR1 MNHNS, CDR2 SASEGT. CDR3 amino acids: CASSEASRADEQYF. The DNA of the CDR3 is TGTGCCAGCAGTGAAGCGAGCAGGGCCGACGAGCAGTACTTC.

This clone was counted between two and nine times. The chain has TRBV5-1 and TRBJ1-2, with D perhaps matching TRBD1 (6 bases). The CDR3 is 13 amino acids. V lost 7 bases to trimming and J lost 2 bases, with 12 bases between them. Germline V CDR1 and CDR2: SGHRS, YFSETQ. CDR3 coding DNA: TGCGCCAGCGACGGGGGGGGCAACTATGGCTACACCTTC. Encoded protein: CASDGGGNYGYTF.

The chain is built from TRBV28 and TRBJ2-1; D may be TRBD1 (5 bases). Trimming pared 3 bases from V and 3 bases from J, leaving 15 bases between. The CDR3 has 16 amino acids. Germline V gene data show CDR1 as MDHEN and CDR2 as SYDVKM. The CDR3: CASSFGGRADYNEQFF. CDR3 in DNA: TGTGCCAGCAGTTTTGGCGGCAGGGCAGACTACAATGAGCAGTTCTTC.

This chain joins TRBV21-1 and TRBJ2-1; the table's D call, TRBD2, has no DNA check behind it. TRBV21-1 is classified as a pseudogene. The CDR3 is 13 residues long. This chain's CDR3 is CASSKGLDNEQFF. The DNA of the CDR3 is TGTGCCAGCAGCAAAGGGCTAGACAATGAGCAGTTCTTC.

Details on this clone: The junction differs from germline at one of its ends, possibly a read error. V gene TRBV18 combines with J gene TRBJ1-1; 9 bases align to TRBD1. Germline V gene lookup returns CDR1 KGHSH and CDR2 LQKENI. This CDR3 is 13 amino acids long. The CDR3 nucleotides are TGTGCCAGCTCCCCACAGGGGGCCACTGAAGCTTTCTTT. Its protein product is CASSPQGATEAFF. Full variable domain (remainder filled in from reference TRBV18 and TRBJ1-1): NAGVMQNPRHLVRRRGQEARLRCSPMKGHSHVYWYRQLPEEGLKFMVYLQKENIIDESGMPKERFSAEFPKEGPSILRIQQVVRGDSAAYFCASSPQGATEAFFGQGTRLTVV.

The chain has TRBV7-8 and TRBJ1-2; 7 bases align to TRBD1. This CDR3 region has 16 residues. Germline V gene sequence: CDR1 SGHVS, CDR2 FQNEAQ. With V trimmed by 4 bases and J by 7 bases, 15 bases remained unmatched. The CDR3 nucleotides are TGTGCCAGCAGCTGGGAACCGGGACAGCCCTCCTCTGGCTACACCTTC. Amino acid sequence: CASSWEPGQPSSGYTF.

The chain has TRBV5-3 and TRBJ2-3; 10 bases map to TRBD2. TRBV5-3 is an ORF; its function is uncertain. Trimming cost V 3 bases and J 1 base; bases outside gene matches: 5. The CDR3 consists of 16 residues. The CDR3 nucleotides are TGTGCCAGAAGCTCAATTCTAGCGGGAGGCACAGATACGCAGTATTTT. This encodes CARSSILAGGTDTQYF.

Judged by abundance, this clone is medium-sized. Other DNA variants within this sample encode the same CDR3. This chain links TRBV19 with TRBJ2-7, with 11 nucleotides matching TRBD1. V shed 3 bases, J shed 3 bases, and the junction held 4 bases outside the gene matches. The CDR3 loop spans 15 amino acids. Germline CDR1 and CDR2: LNHDA and SQIVND (reference sequence). CDR3 amino acids: CASSIGQGAFYEQYF. For the CDR3, the DNA is TGTGCCAGTAGTATCGGACAGGGGGCCTTCTACGAGCAGTACTTC.